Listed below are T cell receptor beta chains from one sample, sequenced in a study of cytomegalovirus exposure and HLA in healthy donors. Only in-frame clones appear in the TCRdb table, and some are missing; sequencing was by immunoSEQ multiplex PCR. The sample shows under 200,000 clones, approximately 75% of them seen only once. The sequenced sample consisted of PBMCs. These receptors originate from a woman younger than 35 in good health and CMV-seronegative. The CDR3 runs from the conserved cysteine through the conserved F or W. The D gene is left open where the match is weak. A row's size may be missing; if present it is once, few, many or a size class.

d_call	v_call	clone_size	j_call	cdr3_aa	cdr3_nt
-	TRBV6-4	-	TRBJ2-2	CASSTGNTGELFF	TGTGCCAGCAGTACAGGGAACACCGGGGAGCTGTTTTTT
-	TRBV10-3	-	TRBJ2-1	CAISDQNNNEQFF	TGTGCCATCAGTGACCAGAATAACAATGAGCAGTTCTTC
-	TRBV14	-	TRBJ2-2	CASRISANTGELFF	TGTGCCAGCAGAATTAGCGCGAACACCGGGGAGCTGTTTTTT
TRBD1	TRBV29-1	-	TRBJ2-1	CSVAGTGNNEQFF	TGCAGCGTCGCCGGGACAGGGAACAATGAGCAGTTCTTC
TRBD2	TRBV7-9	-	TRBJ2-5	CASRPTSGGQETQYF	TGTGCCAGCAGACCGACTAGCGGGGGCCAAGAGACCCAGTACTTC
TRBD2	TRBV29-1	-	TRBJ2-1	CSVVEASGYNEQFF	TGCAGCGTTGTGGAGGCTAGCGGCTACAATGAGCAGTTCTTC
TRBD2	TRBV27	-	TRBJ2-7	CASSLKGLQTYEQYF	TGTGCCAGCAGTTTAAAGGGACTACAGACCTACGAGCAGTACTTC
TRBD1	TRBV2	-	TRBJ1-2	CASSKGQGGGYTF	TGTGCCAGCAGTAAAGGACAGGGAGGCGGCTACACCTTC
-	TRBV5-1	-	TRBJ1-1	CASSLGRGGNTEAFF	TGCGCCAGCAGCTTGGGAAGGGGGGGGAACACTGAAGCTTTCTTT
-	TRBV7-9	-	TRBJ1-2	CASSLGGQNYGYTF	TGTGCCAGCAGCTTAGGAGGACAGAACTATGGCTACACCTTC
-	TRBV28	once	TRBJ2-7	CASSLLTREQYF	TGTGCCAGCAGTCTATTAACGAGAGAGCAGTACTTC
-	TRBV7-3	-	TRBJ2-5	CASSLTSTETQYF	TGTGCCAGCAGCTTAACCAGTACGGAGACCCAGTACTTC
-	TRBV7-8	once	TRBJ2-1	CASSVAGRNNEQFF	TGTGCCAGCAGCGTGGCGGGGAGGAACAATGAGCAGTTCTTC
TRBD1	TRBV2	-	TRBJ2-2	CARQGRQGISSELFF	TGTGCCAGACAAGGGAGACAGGGTATCTCCTCGGAGCTGTTTTTT
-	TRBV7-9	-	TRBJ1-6	CSSSSLSPPLHF	TGTTCCAGCAGCTCGCTATCTCCACCCCTCCACTTT
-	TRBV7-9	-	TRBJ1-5	CASSLESIQPQHF	TGTGCCAGCAGCTTAGAATCTATCCAGCCCCAGCATTTT
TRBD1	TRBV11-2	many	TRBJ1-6	CASSLDHSGTDNSPLHF	TGTGCCAGCAGCTTAGATCATAGCGGGACAGATAATTCACCCCTCCACTTT
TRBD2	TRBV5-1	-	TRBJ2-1	CASSLALAGDEQFF	TGCGCCAGCAGCTTGGCACTAGCGGGAGACGAGCAGTTCTTC
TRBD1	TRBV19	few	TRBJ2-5	CASSYRQGAREQYF	TGTGCCAGTAGCTACCGACAGGGGGCAAGGGAGCAGTACTTC
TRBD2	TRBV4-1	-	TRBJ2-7	CASSQDEREGYEQYF	TGCGCCAGCAGCCAAGATGAGCGGGAGGGTTACGAGCAGTACTTC
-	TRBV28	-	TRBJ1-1	CASSLVGNTEAFF	TGTGCCAGCAGTCTAGTGGGGAACACTGAAGCTTTCTTT
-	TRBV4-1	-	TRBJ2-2	CASSQLFLGQPNTGELFF	TGCGCCAGCAGCCAATTATTCCTAGGACAGCCGAACACCGGGGAGCTGTTTTTT
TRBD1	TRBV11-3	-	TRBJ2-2	CASSRGQTNTGELFF	TGTGCCAGCAGCCGGGGACAGACGAACACCGGGGAGCTGTTTTTT
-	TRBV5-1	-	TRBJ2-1	CASRGDLNNEQFF	TGCGCCAGCAGGGGCGACCTGAACAATGAGCAGTTCTTC
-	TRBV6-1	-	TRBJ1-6	CASSLNNSPLHF	TGTGCCAGCAGCCTTAATAATTCACCCCTCCACTTT
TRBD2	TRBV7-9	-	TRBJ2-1	CSSSPYPGTSGGYNEQFF	TGTTCCAGCAGCCCATACCCCGGGACTAGCGGGGGCTACAATGAGCAGTTCTTC
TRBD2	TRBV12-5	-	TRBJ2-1	CATGTSGSEEQFF	TGTGCTACCGGGACTAGCGGGTCGGAAGAGCAGTTCTTC
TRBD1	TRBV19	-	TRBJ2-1	CASSIVDRVSYNEQFF	TGTGCCAGTAGTATAGTGGACAGGGTGTCCTACAATGAGCAGTTCTTC
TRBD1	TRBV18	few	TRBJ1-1	CASSPTQGQGDTEAFF	TGTGCCAGCTCACCGACACAGGGGCAGGGGGACACTGAAGCTTTCTTT
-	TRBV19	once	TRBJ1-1	CASSITNTGIRTEAFF	TGTGCCAGTAGTATAACGAACACAGGGATCCGAACTGAAGCTTTCTTT
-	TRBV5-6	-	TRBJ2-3	CASSLGLGGDTQYF	TGTGCCAGCAGCTTGGGGCTAGGCGGAGATACGCAGTATTTT
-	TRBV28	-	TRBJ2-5	CASSFVLSGQETQYF	TGTGCCAGCAGTTTTGTTCTATCGGGGCAAGAGACCCAGTACTTC
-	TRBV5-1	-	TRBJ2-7	CASGAGTGIYEQYF	TGCGCCAGCGGTGCCGGGACTGGGATCTACGAGCAGTACTTC
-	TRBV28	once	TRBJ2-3	CASSRDRRRDTQYF	TGTGCCAGCAGCCGAGACAGGCGCCGAGATACGCAGTATTTT
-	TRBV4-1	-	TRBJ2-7	CASSQRQVGAEQYF	TGCGCCAGCAGCCAAAGGCAGGTTGGGGCCGAGCAGTACTTC
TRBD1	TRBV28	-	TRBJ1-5	CASSSRDRGFNQPQHF	TGTGCCAGCAGTTCCCGGGACAGGGGGTTCAATCAGCCCCAGCATTTT
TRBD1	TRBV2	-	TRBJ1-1	CASSDEKQDRTNTEAFF	TGTGCCAGCAGTGATGAAAAACAGGACAGGACGAACACTGAAGCTTTCTTT
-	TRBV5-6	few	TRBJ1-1	CASSLFQVHEAFF	TGTGCCAGCAGCTTGTTTCAGGTACATGAAGCTTTCTTT
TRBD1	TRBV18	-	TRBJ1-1	CASSPGQGGPEAFF	TGTGCCAGCTCACCAGGACAGGGCGGCCCTGAAGCTTTCTTT
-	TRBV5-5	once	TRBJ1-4	CASSFRQVQNEKLFF	TGTGCCAGCAGCTTTCGACAGGTCCAGAATGAAAAACTGTTTTTT
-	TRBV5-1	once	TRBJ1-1	CASSPQDRSEAFF	TGCGCCAGCAGCCCCCAGGACAGATCTGAAGCTTTCTTT
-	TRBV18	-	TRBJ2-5	CASSLNEGDQETQYF	TGTGCCAGCTCACTCAATGAGGGCGACCAAGAGACCCAGTACTTC
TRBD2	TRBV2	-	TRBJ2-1	CASEEREGSSYNEQFF	TGTGCCAGCGAGGAGCGGGAGGGGAGCTCCTACAATGAGCAGTTCTTC
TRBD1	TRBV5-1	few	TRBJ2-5	CASSLRAGTGLRTQYF	TGCGCCAGCAGCTTGCGCGCCGGGACAGGGCTCCGAACCCAGTACTTC
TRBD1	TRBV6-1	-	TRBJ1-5	CAIKPGGNQPQHF	TGTGCCATCAAGCCAGGGGGGAATCAGCCCCAGCATTTT
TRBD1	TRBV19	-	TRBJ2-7	CASRSGTGQEQYF	TGTGCCAGTAGATCTGGGACAGGGCAAGAGCAGTACTTC
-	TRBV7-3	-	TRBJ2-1	CASSRDTYNEQFF	TGTGCCAGCAGCCGGGACACCTACAATGAGCAGTTCTTC
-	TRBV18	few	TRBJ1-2	CASSPTGYYGYTF	TGTGCCAGCTCACCTACAGGGTACTATGGCTACACCTTC
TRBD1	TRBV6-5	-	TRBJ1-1	CASSVDRGWTEAFF	TGTGCCAGCAGTGTTGACAGGGGTTGGACTGAAGCTTTCTTT
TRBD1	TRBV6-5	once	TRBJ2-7	CASSYLGQGAREQYF	TGTGCCAGCAGTTACTTGGGACAGGGAGCAAGGGAGCAGTACTTC
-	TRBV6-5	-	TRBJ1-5	CASRRLRGNQPQHF	TGTGCCAGCAGGAGACTCCGTGGCAATCAGCCCCAGCATTTT